This T cell receptor beta chain was recovered during a study of shared T cell receptors in the human thymus. Germline CDR1 and CDR2: SGHTA and FQGNSA. With 3 bases removed from V and 5 bases from J, the gap between germline ends came to 6 bases. CDR3 size: 12 residues. Sequencing used immunoSEQ multiplex PCR; TCRdb keeps in-frame clones, though not all of them. The sample contains hundreds of thousands of clones, around 78% of which appear only once. This clone has only a few counts. These same data were also listed under a study on human thymus T cells. That report notes: Thymic tissue was derived from resections collected during corrective heart surgery. Among unrelated individuals, related research reported thymic repertoires that overlapped highly.

The sequencing sample was made of thymocytes. V gene TRBV7-2 combines with J gene TRBJ2-3; D remains ambiguous. This TCR was sampled from a boy under two years old with a congenital heart defect. The CDR3 spells CASSFFRDTQYF. The CDR3 region has the DNA TGTGCCAGCAGCTTCTTTCGAGATACGCAGTATTTT. The full variable domain, completed using reference TRBV7-2 and TRBJ2-3, is GAGVSQSPSNKVTEKGKDVELRCDPISGHTALYWYRQSLGQGLEFLIYFQGNSAPDKSGLPSDRFSAERTGGSVSTLTIQRTQQEDSAVYLCASSFFRDTQYFGPGTRLTVL.